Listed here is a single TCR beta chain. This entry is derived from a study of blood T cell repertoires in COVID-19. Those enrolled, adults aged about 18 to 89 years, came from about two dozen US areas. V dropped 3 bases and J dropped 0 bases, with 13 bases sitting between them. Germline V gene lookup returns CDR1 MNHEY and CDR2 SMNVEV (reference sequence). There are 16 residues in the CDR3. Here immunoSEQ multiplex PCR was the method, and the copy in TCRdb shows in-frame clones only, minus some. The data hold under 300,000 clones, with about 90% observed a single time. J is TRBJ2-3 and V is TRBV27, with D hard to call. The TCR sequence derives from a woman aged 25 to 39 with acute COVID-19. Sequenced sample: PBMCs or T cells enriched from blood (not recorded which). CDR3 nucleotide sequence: TGTGCCAGCAGTTTTCGGAGATCCTCTAGCACAGATACGCAGTATTTT. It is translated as CASSFRRSSSTDTQYF.